A selection of T cell receptor beta chains follows, all from one sample in a study of naive and memory T cell subsets. TCRdb independently ran MiXCR on the 5' RACE reads; one entry per CDR3 protein. The sample includes roughly 48,000 distinct CDR3 sequences, approximately 4.5% of them seen just once. These receptors all stem from a female donor in good health. Each CDR3 is given with its conserved first and last residue. A D gene is named only where the DNA matches it firmly. A clone size is listed for some rows: how often the clone was seen (once, few, many), or a class if it is expanded.

d_gene,abundance,len,j_gene,v_gene,CDR3nt,CDR3aa
NA,many,14,TRBJ2-4,TRBV12-3/TRBV12-4,TGTGCCAGCAGTTTTGGCCCAGCCAAAAACATTCAGTACTTC,CASSFGPAKNIQYF
NA,NA,16,TRBJ1-1,TRBV18,TGTGCCAGCTCACCGCGGCGGGTGGGATTGAACACTGAAGCTTTCTTT,CASSPRRVGLNTEAFF
NA,many,13,TRBJ1-4,TRBV24-1,TGTGCCACCAGTGGGACAACTAATGAAAAACTGTTTTTT,CATSGTTNEKLFF
TRBD2,many,14,TRBJ2-3,TRBV2,TGTGCCAGCAGGGCGGGAGTGGGCGCAGATACGCAGTATTTT,CASRAGVGADTQYF
TRBD2,many,16,TRBJ2-5,TRBV5-6,TGTGCCAGCAGCTTGGAGAGGCCAGCGGGAGTTGAGACCCAGTACTTC,CASSLERPAGVETQYF
TRBD2,many,16,TRBJ2-3,TRBV30,TGTGCCTTATCATACCTAGCGGGAGAGTTCACAGATACGCAGTATTTT,CALSYLAGEFTDTQYF
NA,many,13,TRBJ2-1,TRBV5-1,TGCGCCAGCAGCTCCCGCGCCAACAATGAGCAGTTCTTC,CASSSRANNEQFF
NA,many,13,TRBJ1-1,TRBV30,TGTGCCTGGAGCCCCAGGGGTAACACTGAAGCTTTCTTT,CAWSPRGNTEAFF
TRBD2,many,16,TRBJ2-7,TRBV4-2,TGTGCCAGCAGCCAAGAAGGGACTAGCGGGAGCCTCGAGCAGTACTTC,CASSQEGTSGSLEQYF
TRBD2,NA,14,TRBJ2-3,TRBV30,TGTGCCTGGGCGATAGCGGGAGGCCAAGATACGCAGTATTTT,CAWAIAGGQDTQYF
TRBD1,many,14,TRBJ2-3,TRBV7-6,TGTGCCAGCAGCCGTTTGGGGAAGGGGGCTACGCAGTATTTT,CASSRLGKGATQYF
NA,many,16,TRBJ2-1,TRBV28,TGTGCCAGCAGTCGCTTGGACGGCTGGGGATACAATGAGCAGTTCTTC,CASSRLDGWGYNEQFF
TRBD2,many,15,TRBJ2-3,TRBV28,TGTGCCAGCAGTTTATTTAGCGGGAACACAGATACGCAGTATTTT,CASSLFSGNTDTQYF
TRBD1,many,17,TRBJ2-1,TRBV5-1,TGCGCCAGCAGCTTGCAATACTCCGGGACAGGGGTATATGAGCAGTTCTTC,CASSLQYSGTGVYEQFF
TRBD1,many,16,TRBJ2-7,TRBV28,TGTGCCAGCAGCACCCCAAAAGCAGGGGGAAGCTACGAGCAGTACTTC,CASSTPKAGGSYEQYF
NA,few,15,TRBJ2-1,TRBV19,TGTGCCAGCCGGGCTGACAGAAGCTCCTACAATGAGCAGTTCTTC,CASRADRSSYNEQFF
TRBD1,few,15,TRBJ1-1,TRBV28,TGTGCCAGCAGTCCTACAGGGGGATACAACACTGAAGCTTTCTTT,CASSPTGGYNTEAFF
NA,many,14,TRBJ2-7,TRBV15,TGTGCCACCACTCCGGGACACTCTTTAAACGAGCAGTACTTC,CATTPGHSLNEQYF
NA,many,13,TRBJ2-7,TRBV10-1,TGCGCCAGCAGCCGGGACGGCCCGGACGAGCAGTACTTC,CASSRDGPDEQYF
NA,NA,13,TRBJ1-1,TRBV6-5,TGTGCCAGCAGTTACCTGATAAACACTGAAGCTTTCTTT,CASSYLINTEAFF
NA,many,18,TRBJ2-3,TRBV6-4,TGTGCCAGCAGTGAGGGGAGCGGGACATTGACTAGCACAGATACGCAGTATTTT,CASSEGSGTLTSTDTQYF
NA,many,16,TRBJ2-5,TRBV2,TGTGCCAGCAGTGCTCGGAGGGGCCGAGGTGGAGAGACCCAGTACTTC,CASSARRGRGGETQYF
NA,many,11,TRBJ2-7,TRBV7-9,TGTGCCAGCAGCCACTCAAGCGAGCAGTACTTC,CASSHSSEQYF
TRBD1,many,13,TRBJ1-1,TRBV9,TGTGCCAGCAGCGTCTTGACAGGGGGTGAAGCTTTCTTT,CASSVLTGGEAFF
TRBD1,many,16,TRBJ2-1,TRBV11-3,TGTGCCAGCAGCTTAGGGTCTGGGACAGGGGCCAATGAGCAGTTCTTC,CASSLGSGTGANEQFF
NA,NA,12,TRBJ2-7,TRBV20-1,TGCAGTGCGGGGACCGAAACCTACGAGCAGTACTTC,CSAGTETYEQYF
TRBD1,many,19,TRBJ1-1,TRBV12-3/TRBV12-4,TGTGCCAGCAGGACTTTCTTCCTCCGTAGGGACAGGGCTGAGACTGAAGCTTTCTTT,CASRTFFLRRDRAETEAFF
TRBD2,many,18,TRBJ2-5,TRBV28,TGTGCCAGCAGTTTTATAGCGGGAGGCCCGGCGGACGAAGAGACCCAGTACTTC,CASSFIAGGPADEETQYF
TRBD1,many,15,TRBJ1-1,TRBV6-5,TGTGCCAGCAGTTACTTTGGGACAGCGAACACTGAAGCTTTCTTT,CASSYFGTANTEAFF